This TCR beta chain derives from a study of tumor and adjacent non-tumor tissue in lung cancer. Study-level information: There were some 12 adenocarcinoma, a couple of squamous cell carcinoma and 1 small cell lung cancer cases. Points from the study as a whole: Top 100 clones took a larger repertoire share in normal lung.

A note on this clonotype: Its antigen is currently unknown. A junction boundary mismatches the germline segment, possibly from a read error.

Three rounds of nested PCR, following a modified ARM-PCR protocol, produced the TCRbeta library. TCRdb processed the multiplex PCR reads anew with MiXCR; each CDR3 protein has one entry. Of about 100,000 distinct CDR3 sequences in the sample, approximately 60% are singletons; the top ten hold roughly a fifth. The CDR3 has 11 residues. The V gene's germline CDR1 is MNHEY and CDR2 SVGEGT. No cell sorting was done before RNA was extracted from the tissue. More than 3 cm separated this lung sample from the edge of the tumor. Between August and November 2014, newly diagnosed, chemotherapy-naive lung cancer patients underwent thoracic surgery in China.

Material for sequencing was distant non-tumor lung tissue. The receptor was isolated from a man aged 25-45 years with non-small cell lung cancer. J is TRBJ1-1 and V is TRBV6-2 or TRBV6-3; no firm D call. The CDR3 spells CVSSPGLEAFF. In nucleotides, the CDR3 is TGTGTCAGCAGTCCCGGCCTTGAGGCTTTCTTT.